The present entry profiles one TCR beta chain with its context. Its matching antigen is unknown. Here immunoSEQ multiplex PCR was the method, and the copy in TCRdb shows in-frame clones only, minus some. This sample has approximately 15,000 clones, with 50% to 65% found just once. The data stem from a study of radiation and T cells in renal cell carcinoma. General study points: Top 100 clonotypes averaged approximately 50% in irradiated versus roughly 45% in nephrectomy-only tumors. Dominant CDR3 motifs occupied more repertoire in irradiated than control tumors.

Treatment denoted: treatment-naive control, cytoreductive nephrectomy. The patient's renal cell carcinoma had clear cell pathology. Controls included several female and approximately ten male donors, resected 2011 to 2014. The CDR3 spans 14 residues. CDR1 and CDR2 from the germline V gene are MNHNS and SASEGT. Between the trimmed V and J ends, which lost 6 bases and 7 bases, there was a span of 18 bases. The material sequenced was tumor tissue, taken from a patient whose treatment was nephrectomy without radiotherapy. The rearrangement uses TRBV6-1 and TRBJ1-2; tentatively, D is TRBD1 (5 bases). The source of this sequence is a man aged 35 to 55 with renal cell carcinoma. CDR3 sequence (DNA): TGTGCCAGCAGCTTCGACAGTGCGGGTGTTGGCTACACCTTC. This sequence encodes CASSFDSAGVGYTF.